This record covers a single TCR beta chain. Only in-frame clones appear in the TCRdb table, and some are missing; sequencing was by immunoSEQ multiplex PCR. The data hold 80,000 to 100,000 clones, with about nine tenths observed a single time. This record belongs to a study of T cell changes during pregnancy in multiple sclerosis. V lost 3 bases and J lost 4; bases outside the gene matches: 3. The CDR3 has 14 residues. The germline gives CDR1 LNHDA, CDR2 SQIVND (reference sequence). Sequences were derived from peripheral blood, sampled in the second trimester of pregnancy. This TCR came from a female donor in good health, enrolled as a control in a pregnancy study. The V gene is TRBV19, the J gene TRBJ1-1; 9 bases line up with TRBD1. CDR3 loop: CASSIGQGFTEAFF. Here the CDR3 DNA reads TGTGCCAGTAGTATTGGACAGGGGTTCACTGAAGCTTTCTTT.